A selection of T cell receptor beta chains follows, all from one sample in a study of blood T cell repertoires in COVID-19. The repertoire was sequenced with immunoSEQ multiplex PCR; TCRdb's copy has only in-frame clones and lacks some. The repertoire holds over 200,000 clones, 80% to 90% seen once, with 11% in the top ten. Sequenced: peripheral blood. The receptors here all came from a man aged 50-59 years with COVID-19, enrolled during active disease. The CDR3 runs from the conserved cysteine through the conserved F or W. Each record gives: clone size, V gene, J gene, D gene, CDR3 protein, CDR3 DNA. D genes are given only for firm matches. A clone size is listed for some rows: how often the clone was seen (once, few, many), or a class if it is expanded.

-	TRBV5-7	TRBJ2-5	-	CASSLAEETQYF	TGTGCCAGCAGCTTGGCAGAAGAGACCCAGTACTTC
-	TRBV3-1/TRBV3-2	TRBJ1-5	TRBD1	CASSPRGTGGSQPQHF	TGTGCCAGCAGCCCCCGGGGGACAGGGGGCAGTCAGCCCCAGCATTTT
-	TRBV6-5	TRBJ1-1	-	CASINTRRENTEAFF	TGTGCCAGCATCAACACGCGCAGGGAGAACACTGAAGCTTTCTTT
-	TRBV10-3	TRBJ2-2	-	CAISDSRQGMTGELFF	TGTGCCATCAGTGATAGCCGCCAGGGAATGACCGGGGAGCTGTTTTTT
few	TRBV30	TRBJ1-2	-	CAWSVRGANGYTF	TGTGCCTGGAGTGTACGGGGGGCCAACGGCTACACCTTC
-	TRBV10-2	TRBJ2-5	-	CASSARVETQYF	TGCGCCAGCAGTGCCAGGGTGGAGACCCAGTACTTC
-	TRBV7-2	TRBJ2-7	TRBD1	CASSLGRGREYEQYF	TGTGCCAGCAGCTTAGGCAGGGGGCGCGAGTACGAGCAGTACTTC
-	TRBV7-9	TRBJ1-3	TRBD1	CASSHKPGTGIDTIYF	TGTGCCAGCAGCCACAAACCCGGGACAGGGATAGACACCATATATTTT
-	TRBV7-3	TRBJ1-1	TRBD1	CASSYQGGNTEAFF	TGTGCCAGCAGCTACCAGGGGGGGAACACTGAAGCTTTCTTT
-	TRBV28	TRBJ1-4	-	CASRQGYEKLFF	TGTGCCAGCAGACAGGGTTATGAAAAACTGTTTTTT
-	TRBV7-6	TRBJ1-4	-	CASSKRTAGTNEKLFF	TGTGCCAGCAGCAAAAGGACGGCGGGAACTAATGAAAAACTGTTTTTT
once	TRBV19	TRBJ1-1	-	CASKEAGDYTEAFF	TGTGCCAGTAAAGAGGCAGGGGATTACACTGAAGCTTTCTTT
-	TRBV5-4	TRBJ2-3	TRBD2	CASSPPSGGTQYF	TGTGCCAGCAGCCCCCCGAGCGGGGGTACGCAGTATTTT
-	TRBV10-3	TRBJ1-2	TRBD1	CAISDGTGGAHGYTF	TGTGCCATCAGTGATGGGACAGGGGGCGCGCATGGCTACACCTTC
-	TRBV19	TRBJ2-4	TRBD1	CASSIGQGADIQYF	TGTGCCAGTAGTATAGGACAGGGGGCTGACATTCAGTACTTC
-	TRBV18	TRBJ1-6	TRBD1	CASSGTGDNSPLHF	TGTGCCAGCTCGGGAACAGGGGACAATTCACCCCTCCACTTT
once	TRBV5-4	TRBJ2-5	TRBD1	CASSQGTGDTRETQYF	TGTGCCAGCAGCCAAGGGACAGGGGACACAAGGGAGACCCAGTACTTC
few	TRBV30	TRBJ2-3	TRBD1	CAWREQGLATDTQYF	TGTGCCTGGAGAGAACAGGGGTTGGCCACAGATACGCAGTATTTT
-	TRBV7-9	TRBJ2-1	TRBD2	CASSLSGGAMNEQFF	TGTGCCAGCAGCTTGAGCGGGGGGGCCATGAATGAGCAGTTCTTC
-	TRBV2	TRBJ1-1	-	CASSVAGGDTEAFF	TGTGCCAGCAGTGTTGCGGGCGGGGACACTGAAGCTTTCTTT
-	TRBV5-1	TRBJ2-7	-	CASSLVGRSSSYEQYF	TGCGCCAGCAGCTTGGTTGGTCGCTCCAGCTCCTACGAGCAGTACTTC
once	TRBV25-1	TRBJ2-7	TRBD1	CASSLRQGKPRNSYEQYF	TGTGCCAGCAGTCTGCGACAGGGTAAGCCCAGAAACTCCTACGAGCAGTACTTC
-	TRBV9	TRBJ1-3	TRBD1	CASSVGGDWGTGASGNTIYF	TGTGCCAGCAGCGTAGGAGGGGATTGGGGGACAGGGGCATCTGGAAACACCATATATTTT